What follows are 2 T cell receptor beta chains derived from one specimen sequenced in a study of control samples from healthy donors and cancer patients (TCRdb year 2020). The library relied on the immunoSEQ multiplex PCR assay. TCRdb re-hosts the immuneACCESS table, in-frame sequences only. Its copies lack some clones; in the studies checked, an unresolved V gene accounts for under half of them, and the cause for the rest is not known. The sample data list more than 70,000 clones, and 85% to 90% of these were observed just once. In total, the top ten clones hold around 19% of the sample. The sample taken for sequencing was PBMCs. The receptor source for this set is a man aged 55 to 70 with lung cancer.

The gene calls are TRBV9 and TRBJ2-3; 12 bases match TRBD1. This CDR3 contains 17 residues. V dropped 0 bases and J dropped 3; count of bases not matched to a gene: 5. The V gene's germline CDR1 is SGDLS and CDR2 YYNGEE. The CDR3 DNA is TGTGCCAGCAGCGTAGCTCGGGACAGGGGGCATACAGATACGCAGTATTTT. Its protein product is CASSVARDRGHTDTQYF.

This clone was seen a single time. This sequence joins TRBV12-3 or TRBV12-4 and TRBJ1-2; D gene uncertain. The CDR3 sequence is 12 residues long. V lost 3 bases, J lost 8 bases, and 10 bases lay in between. The CDR3, as DNA: TGTGCCAGCAGTTTGGGAAGGCCCGGCTACACCTTC. The encoded protein is CASSLGRPGYTF.